The 25 T cell receptor beta chains in this list originate from one sample, sequenced in a study of blood T cell repertoires in COVID-19. The data were produced by immunoSEQ multiplex PCR, yet TCRdb's version contains in-frame clones alone and is incomplete. Altogether over 150,000 clones are present, around four fifths being singletons, with the ten largest covering 3.7%. The sample consisted of peripheral blood. These receptor sequences come from a woman older than 75 with acute or convalescent COVID-19.

This chain joins TRBV29-1 and TRBJ2-5; a weak D match, TRBD1 (5 bases). CDR1 and CDR2 from the germline V gene are SQVTM and ANQGSEA. Trimming took off 5 bases at V and 5 bases at J, with 15 bases between the two ends. The CDR3 length is 13 residues. The CDR3 sequence: CSVPQGSFETQYF. The CDR3 DNA reads TGCAGCGTTCCCCAGGGCAGCTTCGAGACCCAGTACTTC.

This clone was detected only once. V and J are TRBV6-2 or TRBV6-3 and TRBJ1-1; 8 bases are a match to TRBD1. CDR3 size: 14 residues. Germline-derived CDR1 and CDR2 are MNHEY and SVGEGT. Germline trimming cut 6 bases from V and 6 bases from J; bases unmatched to any gene: 9. In DNA, the CDR3 is TGTGCCAGCAGCCCGGACAGGGATTTGCCTGAAGCTTTCTTT. This sequence encodes CASSPDRDLPEAFF.

V gene TRBV11-2 combines with J gene TRBJ2-2; 11 bases match TRBD2. In germline, CDR1 is SGHAT, CDR2 FQNNGV. The CDR3 is 17 amino acids. The V segment lost 7 bases and the J segment 5 bases; nucleotides outside the gene matches: 12. CDR3 sequence: CASTALAGERGTGELFF. CDR3 sequence (DNA): TGTGCCAGCACCGCACTAGCGGGAGAGAGGGGAACCGGGGAGCTGTTTTTT.

The V and J genes are TRBV3-1 (or the pseudogene TRBV3-2) and TRBJ1-2; 8 positions agree with TRBD1. Germline values: CDR1 LGHDT, CDR2 YNNKEL (reference sequence). The CDR3 spans 16 residues. V was clipped by 1 base and J by 5 bases; unmatched bases: 9. The CDR3 DNA is TGTGCCAGCAGCCAAGGGACAGGGTATGTGGGGTATGGCTACACCTTC. This sequence encodes CASSQGTGYVGYGYTF.

The chain has TRBV11-2 and TRBJ1-6; 7 bases fit TRBD1. The germline CDR1 and CDR2 sequences are SGHAT and FQNNGV. With V trimmed by 3 bases and J by 7 bases, 15 bases remained unmatched. The CDR3 length is 18 residues. The CDR3 sequence: CASSLSTLRQGGNSPLHF. The CDR3 DNA is TGTGCCAGCAGCTTGTCAACTTTGCGACAGGGAGGCAATTCACCCCTCCACTTT.

The V and J genes are TRBV7-3 and TRBJ1-6; D ambiguous. The CDR3 has 13 residues. V was shortened by 5 bases and J by 8 bases, with 10 bases between the two germline ends. CDR1 and CDR2 (germline): SGHTA, FQGTGA. For the CDR3, the DNA is TGTGCCAGCAGCCAAGCGCGGGATTCACCCCTCCACTTT. Its translation is CASSQARDSPLHF.

This clone was counted ten times or more. The chain couples TRBV10-3 to TRBJ1-1; TRBD1 matches at 7 bases. The germline V gene has CDR1 ENHRY and CDR2 SYGVKD. The CDR3 has 15 amino acids. With V trimmed by 6 bases and J by 0 bases, 7 bases remained unmatched. This chain's CDR3 is CAIRGQAEVNTEAFF. CDR3 DNA: TGTGCCATCAGAGGACAGGCCGAGGTGAACACTGAAGCTTTCTTT.

The gene calls are TRBV2 and TRBJ2-1; 7 bases match TRBD2. The V and J ends lost 9 bases and 0 bases, in that order; junction bases with no gene match: 2. CDR3 length equals 13 residues. Germline CDR1 reads SNHLY; CDR2 reads FYNNEI. The CDR3 nucleotides are TGTGCCAGTCTAGCGGACTCCTACAATGAGCAGTTCTTC. Its protein is CASLADSYNEQFF.

This CDR3 reads CASSAFMRDYSGNTIYF. CDR3 bases: TGTGCCAGCTCAGCATTTATGAGAGATTACTCTGGAAACACCATATATTTT. The J gene is TRBJ1-3, the V gene TRBV18; D is uncertain. V gave up 5 bases and J gave up 0 bases, with 17 bases separating them. The germline gives CDR1 KGHSH, CDR2 LQKENI. This CDR3 is 17 amino acids long.

The V gene is TRBV18, the J gene TRBJ2-6; tentative D call: TRBD2 (7 bases). V lost 3 bases and J 0 bases, leaving 9 bases between the germline ends. Germline V gives CDR1 KGHSH, CDR2 LQKENI. This CDR3 comprises 16 residues. CDR3: CASSPRGASGANVLTF. CDR3 nucleotide sequence: TGTGCCAGCTCACCCCGGGGGGCCTCTGGGGCCAACGTCCTGACTTTC.

This clone rates as medium-sized. Other DNA sequences in the sample encode the same CDR3. V gene TRBV7-3 combines with J gene TRBJ2-2; the D gene is possibly TRBD2 (6 bases). The V and J ends lost 1 base and 3 bases respectively, with 12 bases between them. The V gene's germline CDR1 is SGHTA and CDR2 FQGTGA. The CDR3 has 16 amino acids. CDR3 nucleotide sequence: TGTGCCAGCAGCTTAAATGGGCCGGGGGACACCGGGGAGCTGTTTTTT. This encodes CASSLNGPGDTGELFF.

This sequence joins TRBV6-5 and TRBJ1-1; D is unclear. The V gene's germline CDR1 is MNHEY and CDR2 SVGAGI. This CDR3 is built from 13 residues. V lost 7 bases to trimming and J lost 1 base, with 10 bases between them. The CDR3 region is CASTTGRNTEAFF. Written as DNA, the CDR3 is TGTGCCAGCACGACGGGTAGGAACACTGAAGCTTTCTTT.

V is TRBV5-6 and J is TRBJ1-3, with 7 bases aligning to TRBD1. CDR3 length equals 13 residues. Per the germline V gene, CDR1 is SGHDT and CDR2 is YYEEEE. Losses at the gene ends were 5 bases for V and 5 bases for J; bases not matched to a gene: 4. The CDR3 sequence is CASREGARNTIYF. CDR3 DNA: TGTGCCAGCAGAGAGGGGGCGCGAAACACCATATATTTT.

This clone has just one count. The rearrangement links TRBV7-2 to TRBJ1-6; D perhaps matches TRBD1 (6 bases). CDR1 and CDR2 (germline): SGHTA, FQGNSA. CDR3 length: 17 residues. Between the trimmed V and J ends, which lost 5 bases and 10 bases, there was a span of 24 bases. CDR3 residues: CASSPPGGAGPSSPLHF. CDR3 nucleotides: TGTGCCAGCAGCCCTCCCGGGGGGGCAGGACCCTCCTCACCCCTCCACTTT. Based on the CDR3 plus reference TRBV7-2 and TRBJ1-6, the full variable domain is GAGVSQSPSNKVTEKGKDVELRCDPISGHTALYWYRQSLGQGLEFLIYFQGNSAPDKSGLPSDRFSAERTGGSVSTLTIQRTQQEDSAVYLCASSPPGGAGPSSPLHFGNGTRLTVT.

The chain couples TRBV20-1 to TRBJ2-7, with D unresolved. Germline V CDR1 and CDR2: DFQATT, SNEGSKA (reference sequence). CDR3 length: 11 residues. V gave up 3 bases and J gave up 5 bases, with 8 bases separating them. This chain's CDR3 is CSASTADEQYF. CDR3 DNA: TGCAGTGCTAGTACTGCTGACGAGCAGTACTTC.

The table lists this clone with a count of one. V and J are TRBV7-2 and TRBJ1-6; TRBD1 is a possible D gene (5 bases). CDR3 length equals 14 residues. The V and J ends lost 2 bases and 6 bases respectively, with 8 bases between them. From germline, CDR1 is SGHTA and CDR2 FQGNSA. The CDR3 nucleotides are TGTGCCAGCAGCTTAAGTCAGGGTAATTCACCCCTCCACTTT. It codes for CASSLSQGNSPLHF.

The chain couples TRBV28 to TRBJ1-5; no clear D. CDR3 length equals 12 residues. Looked up from germline, CDR1 is MDHEN and CDR2 is SYDVKM. Trimming took 6 bases from V and 8 from J, leaving 11 bases between them. CDR3 in DNA: TGTGCCAGCAGCCCCACATCAAAGCCCCAGCATTTT. It yields the protein CASSPTSKPQHF. Complete variable domain (other parts from reference TRBV28 and TRBJ1-5): DVKVTQSSRYLVKRTGEKVFLECVQDMDHENMFWYRQDPGLGLRLIYFSYDVKMKEKGDIPEGYSVSREKKERFSLILESASTNQTSMYLCASSPTSKPQHFGDGTRLSIL.

J is TRBJ2-7 and V is TRBV4-3, with D uncertain. V lost 0 bases and J 3 bases, leaving 12 bases between the germline ends. The germline V gene has CDR1 LGHNA and CDR2 YSLEER. The CDR3 loop spans 15 amino acids. The CDR3 nucleotides are TGCGCCAGCAGCCAAGATCGGGTAGCCTTCTACGAGCAGTACTTC. It yields the protein CASSQDRVAFYEQYF.

This chain's CDR3 is CASSLGVLDSSYNEQFF. CDR3 sequence (DNA): TGCGCCAGCAGCTTGGGGGTACTGGACAGCTCCTACAATGAGCAGTTCTTC. The rearrangement joins TRBV5-1 to TRBJ2-1, with a weak D call TRBD1 (6 bases). V lost 0 bases to trimming and J lost 0 bases, with 13 bases between them. CDR3 length: 17 residues. Germline-derived CDR1 and CDR2 are SGHRS and YFSETQ. The full variable domain, rest sourced from reference TRBV5-1 and TRBJ2-1, is KAGVTQTPRYLIKTRGQQVTLSCSPISGHRSVSWYQQTPGQGLQFLFEYFSETQRNKGNFPGRFSGRQFSNSRSEMNVSTLELGDSALYLCASSLGVLDSSYNEQFFGPGTRLTVL.

This clone was seen many times. The genes are TRBV1 and TRBJ1-6; no check of the table's D call, TRBD1, against the DNA was made. TRBV1 is labeled a pseudogene. The CDR3 runs to 12 residues. The CDR3 spells CTSSHRGSPLHF. The CDR3 DNA sequence: TGCACCAGCAGCCATAGGGGTTCACCCCTCCACTTT.

The genes are TRBV7-9 and TRBJ1-1, with D uncertain. The CDR3 covers 14 residues. Per germline, CDR1 SEHNR and CDR2 FQNEAQ (reference sequence). V dropped 3 bases and J dropped 1 base, with 9 bases sitting between them. In nucleotides, the CDR3 is TGTGCCAGCAGCTTCGTACATCCGAACACTGAAGCTTTCTTT. The encoded protein is CASSFVHPNTEAFF.

The chain recombines TRBV6-5 with TRBJ1-1; D possibly corresponds to TRBD1 (5 bases). The CDR3 is 12 residues long. Between the trimmed V and J ends, which lost 6 bases and 1 base, there was a span of 6 bases. Germline V lookup: CDR1 MNHEY, CDR2 SVGAGI. Here the CDR3 reads CASSGGNTEAFF. In nucleotides, the CDR3 is TGTGCCAGCAGCGGGGGGAACACTGAAGCTTTCTTT.

The chain carries TRBV5-1 and TRBJ2-7, with 10 bases aligning to TRBD2. With V trimmed by 0 bases and J by 5 bases, 2 bases remained unmatched. Germline V CDR1 and CDR2: SGHRS, YFSETQ. The CDR3 spans 14 residues. Here the CDR3 DNA reads TGCGCCAGCAGCTTGGCTAGCGGGAGAAACGAGCAGTACTTC. Its translation is CASSLASGRNEQYF.

The genes are TRBV10-1 and TRBJ2-7; D might be TRBD2 (6 bases). CDR3 length: 15 residues. CDR1 is WNHNN, CDR2 SYGVQD, per germline (reference sequence). With 1 base removed from V and 3 bases from J, the gap between germline ends came to 13 bases. The CDR3 loop reads CASSEFRGSGYEQYF. DNA of the CDR3: TGCGCCAGCAGTGAGTTCCGGGGGAGCGGCTACGAGCAGTACTTC.

This CDR3 reads CAYGTAAIFETDTQYF. Here the CDR3 DNA reads TGTGCCTACGGGACTGCCGCTATATTCGAAACAGATACGCAGTATTTT. This sequence joins TRBV30 and TRBJ2-3; D possibly corresponds to TRBD2 (6 bases). V was clipped by 7 bases and J by 3 bases, with 23 bases between them. Germline V lookup: CDR1 GTSNPN, CDR2 SVGIG (reference sequence). CDR3 length: 16 residues.